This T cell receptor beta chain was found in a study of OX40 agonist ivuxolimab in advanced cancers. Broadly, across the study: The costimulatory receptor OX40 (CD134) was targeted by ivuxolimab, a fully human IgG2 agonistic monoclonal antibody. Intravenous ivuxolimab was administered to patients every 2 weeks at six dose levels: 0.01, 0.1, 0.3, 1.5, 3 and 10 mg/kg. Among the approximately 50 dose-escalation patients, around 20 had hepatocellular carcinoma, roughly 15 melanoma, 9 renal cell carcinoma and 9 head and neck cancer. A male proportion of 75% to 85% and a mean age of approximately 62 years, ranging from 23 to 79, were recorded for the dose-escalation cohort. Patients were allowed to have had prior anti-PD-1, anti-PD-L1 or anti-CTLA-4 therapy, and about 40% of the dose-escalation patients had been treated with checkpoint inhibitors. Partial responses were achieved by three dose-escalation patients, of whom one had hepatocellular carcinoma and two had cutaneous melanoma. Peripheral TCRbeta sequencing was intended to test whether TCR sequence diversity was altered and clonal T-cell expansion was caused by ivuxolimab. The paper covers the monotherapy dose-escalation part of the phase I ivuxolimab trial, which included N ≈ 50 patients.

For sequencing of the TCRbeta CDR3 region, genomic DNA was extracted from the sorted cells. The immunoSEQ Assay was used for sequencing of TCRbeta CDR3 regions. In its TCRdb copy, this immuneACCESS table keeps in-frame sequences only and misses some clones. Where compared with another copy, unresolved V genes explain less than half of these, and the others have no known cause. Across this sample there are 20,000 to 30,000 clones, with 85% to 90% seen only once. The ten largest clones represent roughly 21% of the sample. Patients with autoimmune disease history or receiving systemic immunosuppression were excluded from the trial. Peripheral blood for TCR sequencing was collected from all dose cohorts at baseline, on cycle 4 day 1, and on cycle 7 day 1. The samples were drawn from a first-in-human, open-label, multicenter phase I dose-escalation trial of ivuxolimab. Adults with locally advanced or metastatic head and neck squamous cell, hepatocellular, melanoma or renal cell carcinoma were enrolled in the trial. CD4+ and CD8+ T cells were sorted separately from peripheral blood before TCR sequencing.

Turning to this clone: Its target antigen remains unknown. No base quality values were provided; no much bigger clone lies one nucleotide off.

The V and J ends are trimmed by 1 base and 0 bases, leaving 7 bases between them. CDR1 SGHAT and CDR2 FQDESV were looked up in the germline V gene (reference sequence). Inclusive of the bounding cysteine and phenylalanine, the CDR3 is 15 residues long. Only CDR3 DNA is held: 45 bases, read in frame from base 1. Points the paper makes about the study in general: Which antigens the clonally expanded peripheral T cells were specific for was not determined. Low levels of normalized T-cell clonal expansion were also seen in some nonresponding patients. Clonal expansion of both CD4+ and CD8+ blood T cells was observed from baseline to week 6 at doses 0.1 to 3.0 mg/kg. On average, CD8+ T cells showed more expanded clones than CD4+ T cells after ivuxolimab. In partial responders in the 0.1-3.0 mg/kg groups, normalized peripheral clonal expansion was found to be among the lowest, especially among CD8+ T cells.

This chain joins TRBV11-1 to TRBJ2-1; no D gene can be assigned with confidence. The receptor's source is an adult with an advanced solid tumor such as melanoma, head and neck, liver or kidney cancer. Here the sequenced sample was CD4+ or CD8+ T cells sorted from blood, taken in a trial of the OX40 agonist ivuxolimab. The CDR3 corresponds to CASSLDPSSYNEQFF. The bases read TGTGCCAGCAGCTTAGACCCAAGCTCCTACAATGAGCAGTTCTTC.